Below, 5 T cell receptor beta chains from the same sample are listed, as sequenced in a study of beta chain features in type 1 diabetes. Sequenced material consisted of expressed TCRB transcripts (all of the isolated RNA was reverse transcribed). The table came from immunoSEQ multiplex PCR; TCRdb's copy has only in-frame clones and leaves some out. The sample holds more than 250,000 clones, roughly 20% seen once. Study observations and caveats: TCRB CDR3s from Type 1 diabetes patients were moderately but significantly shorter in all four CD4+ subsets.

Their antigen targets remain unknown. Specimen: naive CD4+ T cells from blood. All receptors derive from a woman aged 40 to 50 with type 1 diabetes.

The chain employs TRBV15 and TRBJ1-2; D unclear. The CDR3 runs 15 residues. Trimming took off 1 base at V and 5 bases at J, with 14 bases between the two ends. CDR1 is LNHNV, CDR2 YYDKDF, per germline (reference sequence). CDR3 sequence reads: CATSRAGIPDYGYTF. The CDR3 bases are TGTGCCACCAGCAGAGCGGGGATCCCGGATTATGGCTACACCTTC.

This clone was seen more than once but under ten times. The CDR3 is CASSEEQGRDQPQHF. The CDR3 nucleotides read TGTGCCAGCAGTGAAGAACAGGGTAGGGATCAGCCCCAGCATTTT. The V and J genes are TRBV2 and TRBJ1-5; maybe TRBD1 (6 bases). The CDR3 extends over 15 amino acids. Germline loops: CDR1 SNHLY, CDR2 FYNNEI. V lost 1 base and J 5 bases, leaving 12 bases between the germline ends.

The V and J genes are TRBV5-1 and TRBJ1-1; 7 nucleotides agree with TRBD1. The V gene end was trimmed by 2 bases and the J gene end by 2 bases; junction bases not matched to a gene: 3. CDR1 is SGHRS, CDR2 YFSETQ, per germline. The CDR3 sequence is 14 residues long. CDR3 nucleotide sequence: TGCGCCAGCAGCTTCCGGGACAGAAACACTGAAGCTTTCTTT. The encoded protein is CASSFRDRNTEAFF.

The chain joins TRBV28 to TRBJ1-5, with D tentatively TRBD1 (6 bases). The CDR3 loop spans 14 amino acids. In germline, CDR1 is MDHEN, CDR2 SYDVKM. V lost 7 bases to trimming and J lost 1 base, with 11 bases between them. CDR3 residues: CASIPGQSNQPQHF. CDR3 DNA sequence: TGTGCCAGCATCCCCGGACAGAGCAATCAGCCCCAGCATTTT.

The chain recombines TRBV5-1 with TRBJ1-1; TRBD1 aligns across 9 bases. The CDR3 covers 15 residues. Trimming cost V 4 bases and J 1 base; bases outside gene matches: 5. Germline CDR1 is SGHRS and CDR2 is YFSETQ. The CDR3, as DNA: TGCGCCAGCAGCCCGGACAGGGGTCGGAACACTGAAGCTTTCTTT. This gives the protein CASSPDRGRNTEAFF.